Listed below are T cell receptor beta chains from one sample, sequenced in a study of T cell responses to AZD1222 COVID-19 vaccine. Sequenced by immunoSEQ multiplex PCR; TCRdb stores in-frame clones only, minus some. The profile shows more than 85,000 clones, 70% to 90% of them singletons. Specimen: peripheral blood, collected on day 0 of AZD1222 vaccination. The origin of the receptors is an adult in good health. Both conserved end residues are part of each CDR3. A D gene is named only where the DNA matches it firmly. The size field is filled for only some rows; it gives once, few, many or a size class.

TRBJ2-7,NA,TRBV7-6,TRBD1,CASSLYETGGGEQYF,TGTGCCAGCAGCTTATATGAGACAGGGGGAGGCGAGCAGTACTTC
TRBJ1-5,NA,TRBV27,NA,CASSSYQGLQPQHF,TGTGCCAGCAGTTCTTACCAGGGACTCCAGCCCCAGCATTTT
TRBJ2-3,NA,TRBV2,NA,CASTGEQAFTDTQYF,TGTGCCAGCACTGGGGAACAGGCCTTCACAGATACGCAGTATTTT
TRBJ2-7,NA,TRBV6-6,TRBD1,CASCSGGLYEQYF,TGTGCCAGTTGCTCAGGGGGTCTCTACGAGCAGTACTTC
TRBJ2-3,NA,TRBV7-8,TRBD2,CASSPHVAGAGTDTQYF,TGTGCCAGCAGCCCCCATGTAGCGGGAGCGGGCACAGATACGCAGTATTTT
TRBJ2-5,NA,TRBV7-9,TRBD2,CASSLGGRPETQYF,TGTGCCAGCAGTCTAGGCGGGAGGCCAGAGACCCAGTACTTC
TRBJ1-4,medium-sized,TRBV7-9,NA,CASSSQAPAGVFF,TGTGCCAGCAGCTCCCAGGCCCCGGCAGGGGTTTTTTTT
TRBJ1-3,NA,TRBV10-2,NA,CASSESTRSSGNTIYF,TGCGCCAGCAGTGAGTCGACTCGGAGCTCTGGAAACACCATATATTTT
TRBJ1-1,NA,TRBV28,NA,CASMSGQNTEAFF,TGTGCCAGCATGAGTGGGCAAAACACTGAAGCTTTCTTT
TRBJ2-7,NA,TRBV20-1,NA,CSATGSYEQYF,TGCAGTGCTACAGGGTCCTACGAGCAGTACTTC
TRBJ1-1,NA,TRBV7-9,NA,CASSPAWIAPTEAFF,TGTGCCAGCAGCCCTGCTTGGATAGCCCCCACTGAAGCTTTCTTT
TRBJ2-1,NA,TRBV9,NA,CASSPGASGSSYNEQFF,TGTGCCAGCAGCCCGGGGGCCTCAGGGAGCTCCTACAATGAGCAGTTCTTC
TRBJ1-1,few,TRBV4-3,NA,CASSQARTVNTEAFF,TGCGCCAGCAGCCAAGCTCGGACGGTGAACACTGAAGCTTTCTTT
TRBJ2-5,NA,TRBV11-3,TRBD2,CASSFSGTPQETQYF,TGTGCCAGCAGCTTTAGCGGGACACCACAAGAGACCCAGTACTTC
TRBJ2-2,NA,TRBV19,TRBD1,CASSIRGYTGELFF,TGTGCCAGTAGTATCAGGGGGTACACCGGGGAGCTGTTTTTT
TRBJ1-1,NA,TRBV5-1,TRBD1,CASSTKGALNTEAFF,TGCGCCAGCAGCACCAAGGGGGCCTTGAACACTGAAGCTTTCTTT
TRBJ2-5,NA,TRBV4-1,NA,CASRRTGQETQYF,TGCGCCAGCAGGAGGACTGGACAGGAGACCCAGTACTTC
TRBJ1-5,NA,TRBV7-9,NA,CASSLAPNQPQHF,TGTGCCAGCAGCTTAGCCCCGAATCAGCCCCAGCATTTT
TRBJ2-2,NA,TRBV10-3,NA,CAISETGKKHTGELFF,TGTGCCATCAGTGAGACAGGGAAAAAGCACACCGGGGAGCTGTTTTTT
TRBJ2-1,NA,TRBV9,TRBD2,CASSLSGIEQFF,TGTGCCAGCAGCTTAAGCGGGATCGAGCAGTTCTTC
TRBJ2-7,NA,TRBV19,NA,CASSLGTVSDLEQYF,TGTGCCAGTAGCTTGGGAACAGTTTCAGACCTCGAGCAGTACTTC
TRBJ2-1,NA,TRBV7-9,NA,CASSPGPVSYNEQFF,TGTGCCAGCAGCCCGGGTCCCGTCTCCTACAATGAGCAGTTCTTC
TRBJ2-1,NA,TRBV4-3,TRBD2,CASSDGTRYNEQFF,TGCGCCAGCAGCGACGGGACTAGGTACAATGAGCAGTTCTTC
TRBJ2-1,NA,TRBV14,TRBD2,CASSPLGTSGSGYNEQFF,TGTGCCAGCAGCCCCCTGGGGACTAGCGGGAGTGGTTACAATGAGCAGTTCTTC
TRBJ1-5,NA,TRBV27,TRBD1,CASRPGGIDGFQPQHF,TGTGCCAGCAGACCAGGGGGCATAGATGGATTCCAGCCCCAGCATTTT
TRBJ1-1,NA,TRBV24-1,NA,CATSETQGTNTEAFF,TGTGCCACCAGTGAGACCCAGGGCACGAACACTGAAGCTTTCTTT
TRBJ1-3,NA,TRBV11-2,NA,CASSPRREQGNTIYF,TGTGCCAGCAGTCCCCGGCGGGAGCAGGGAAACACCATATATTTT
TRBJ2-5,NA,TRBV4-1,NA,CASSQGQQETQYF,TGCGCCAGCAGCCAAGGACAGCAAGAGACCCAGTACTTC
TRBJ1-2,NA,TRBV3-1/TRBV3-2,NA,CASSQGRGHGYTF,TGTGCCAGCAGCCAGGGCAGGGGCCATGGCTACACCTTC
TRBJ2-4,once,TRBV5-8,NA,CASSETGIAKNIQYF,TGTGCCAGCAGTGAAACAGGGATAGCCAAAAACATTCAGTACTTC
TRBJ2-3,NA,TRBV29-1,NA,CSVEAGVKDTQYF,TGCAGCGTTGAAGCTGGGGTGAAAGATACGCAGTATTTT
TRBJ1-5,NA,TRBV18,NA,CASSRGVSNQPQHF,TGTGCCAGCTCACGAGGGGTCAGCAATCAGCCCCAGCATTTT
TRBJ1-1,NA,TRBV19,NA,CASKVRRGGNTEAFF,TGTGCCAGTAAAGTTCGACGAGGGGGGAACACTGAAGCTTTCTTT
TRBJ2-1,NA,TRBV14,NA,CASSQYGAGSPGNEQFF,TGTGCCAGCAGCCAATATGGTGCGGGATCCCCCGGGAATGAGCAGTTCTTC
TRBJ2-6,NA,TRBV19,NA,CASSNSRGSGANVLTF,TGTGCCAGTAGTAATAGTCGGGGCTCTGGGGCCAACGTCCTGACTTTC
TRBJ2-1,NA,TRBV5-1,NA,CASRAGADEQFF,TGCGCCAGCAGGGCCGGGGCAGATGAGCAGTTCTTC
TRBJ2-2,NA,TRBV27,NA,CASTLEGYKSGELFF,TGTGCCAGCACCCTGGAGGGCTATAAATCCGGGGAGCTGTTTTTT
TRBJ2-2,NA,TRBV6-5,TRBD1,CASSYGTANTGELFF,TGTGCCAGCAGTTACGGGACAGCGAACACCGGGGAGCTGTTTTTT
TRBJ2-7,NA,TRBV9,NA,CASSVGGLGAYEQYF,TGTGCCAGCAGCGTAGGCGGCTTAGGAGCCTACGAGCAGTACTTC
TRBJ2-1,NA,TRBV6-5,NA,CASSWGPGNGEQFF,TGTGCCAGTTCCTGGGGCCCCGGCAATGGTGAGCAGTTCTTC
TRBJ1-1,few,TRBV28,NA,CASSFHSGDTEAFF,TGTGCCAGCAGTTTTCATTCCGGGGACACTGAAGCTTTCTTT
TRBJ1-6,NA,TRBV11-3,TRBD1,CASSLGGTVNSPLHF,TGTGCCAGCAGCTTAGGGGGGACAGTTAATTCACCCCTCCACTTT
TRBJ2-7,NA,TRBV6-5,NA,CASSLRYEQYF,TGTGCCAGCAGCTTACGTTACGAGCAGTACTTC
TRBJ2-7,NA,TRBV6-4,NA,CASSEWDGYDYEQYF,TGTGCCAGCAGTGAGTGGGACGGTTACGACTACGAGCAGTACTTC
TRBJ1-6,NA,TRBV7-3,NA,CASSLAGRNSPLHF,TGTGCCAGCAGCTTAGCCGGGAGGAATTCACCCCTCCACTTT
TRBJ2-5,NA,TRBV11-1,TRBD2,CASSAQLAGWGETQYF,TGTGCCAGCAGCGCACAGCTAGCGGGCTGGGGGGAGACCCAGTACTTC
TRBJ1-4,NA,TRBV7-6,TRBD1,CASSSRPGQSNEKLFF,TGTGCCAGCAGCAGCCGACCGGGACAGTCTAATGAAAAACTGTTTTTT
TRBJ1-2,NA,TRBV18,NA,CASSIRGSDYGYTF,TGTGCCAGCTCAATCAGGGGTTCGGACTATGGCTACACCTTC
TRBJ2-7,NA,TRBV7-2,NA,CASSYLYGRSAEQYF,TGTGCCAGCAGCTACTTATATGGGAGGTCGGCCGAGCAGTACTTC
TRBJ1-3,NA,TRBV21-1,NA,CASSHRGGKGGNTIYF,TGTGCCAGCAGCCACCGGGGGGGAAAGGGTGGAAACACCATATATTTT
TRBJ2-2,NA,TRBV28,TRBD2,CASRRDIRTSGRSGELFF,TGTGCCAGCAGAAGGGACATCAGGACTAGCGGGCGGTCCGGGGAGCTGTTTTTT
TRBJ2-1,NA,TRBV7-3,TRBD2,CASSPGLAGGNEQFF,TGTGCCAGCAGTCCAGGACTAGCGGGCGGCAATGAGCAGTTCTTC